One sample yielded the 14 T cell receptor beta chains listed below, sequenced in a study of T cells in Graves' hyperthyroidism and ophthalmopathy. Using RNA transcripts as the source, TCR beta CDR3 regions were amplified. When the TCR CDR3 underwent first-round RT-PCR, the HTBI primer set was used. TCRdb re-derived calls from the multiplex PCR reads in MiXCR, one entry per CDR3 protein. This sample yields a few hundred thousand distinct CDR3 sequences, of which around a sixth are seen a single time; under 8% belongs to the top ten. Sequencing input: blood. All receptors come from a woman in her twenties or thirties with Graves' hyperthyroidism.

There are many counts of this clonotype. The chain combines TRBV30 with TRBJ1-1; D remains unclear. There are 13 residues in the CDR3. CDR1 and CDR2 (germline): GTSNPN, SVGIG (reference sequence). V was cut by 2 bases and J by 6 bases, with 13 bases left in between. The CDR3 here is CAWSSGDLSEAFF. The CDR3 coding sequence is TGTGCCTGGAGTTCCGGGGATCTTTCTGAAGCTTTCTTT.

There are a few counts of this clonotype. Without the conserved terminal phenylalanine or tryptophan, this CDR3 likely stems from a read error. This chain joins TRBV7-2 and TRBJ2-7; 10 bases align to TRBD2. Germline V gene sequence: CDR1 SGHTA, CDR2 FQGNSA. J was trimmed by 0 bases and V by 3 bases; bases with no gene match: 2. The CDR3 has 15 amino acids. CDR3 nucleotide sequence: TGTGCCAGCAGCTTGGCTAGCGGGAGCTCCTACGAGCAGTACCTC. It codes for CASSLASGSSYEQYL.

This clonotype was counted ten times or more. This rearrangement joins TRBV11-2 to TRBJ1-1; D unclear. CDR3 length: 13 amino acids. Per germline, CDR1 SGHAT and CDR2 FQNNGV. V dropped 4 bases and J dropped 7 bases, with 13 bases sitting between them. CDR3 in DNA: TGTGCCAGCAGCTACTTATCGGAGGGTGAAGCTTTCTTT. Its protein is CASSYLSEGEAFF.

The table lists this clonotype with many counts. The V and J genes are TRBV6-6 and TRBJ2-1; 12 nucleotides line up with TRBD1. CDR1 and CDR2 from the germline V gene are MNHNY and SVGAGI (reference sequence). Trimming took 2 bases from V and 8 from J; bases not matched to a gene: 16. This CDR3 region has 19 residues. CDR3 sequence reads: CASSYLRPGTGGGLDEQFF. The CDR3 nucleotides are TGTGCCAGCAGTTACCTTCGTCCCGGGACAGGGGGCGGCCTGGATGAGCAGTTCTTC.

This clonotype was counted many times. The V and J genes are TRBV7-9 and TRBJ2-1, with 13 bases lining up with TRBD2. The CDR3 has 17 amino acids. Germline V lookup: CDR1 SEHNR, CDR2 FQNEAQ (reference sequence). After removal of 5 bases from V and 11 bases from J, the junction contained 15 bases not matched to a gene. In DNA, the CDR3 is TGTGCCAGCAGCCCCGAAGCACGGGGACTAGCGGGACCCAAGCAGTTCTTC. The encoded protein is CASSPEARGLAGPKQFF.

This clonotype was seen many times. This chain joins TRBV13 and TRBJ2-3; 10 nucleotides match TRBD2. CDR1 is PRHDT and CDR2 is FYEKMQ in the germline V gene (reference sequence). CDR3 length: 16 residues. Trimming took 4 bases from V and 2 from J; bases not matched to a gene: 6. The CDR3 DNA sequence: TGTGCCAGCAGCTCATATAGCGGGGGGACCACAGATACGCAGTATTTT. This translates into CASSSYSGGTTDTQYF.

This clonotype was counted at least ten times. The chain links TRBV5-1 to TRBJ2-7, with TRBD1 matching over 12 bases. V lost 3 bases to trimming and J lost 5 bases; unmatched junction nucleotides: 3. CDR1 is SGHRS, CDR2 YFSETQ, per germline. This CDR3 is built from 14 residues. CDR3 amino acids: CASSYGTGGDEQYF. CDR3 bases: TGCGCCAGCAGCTACGGGACAGGGGGCGACGAGCAGTACTTC.

The CDR3 sequence is CSASNSRDFLYNEQFF. Here the CDR3 DNA reads TGCAGTGCTAGCAACTCGCGGGACTTCCTCTACAATGAGCAGTTCTTC. The V call is TRBV20-1, the J call TRBJ2-1; weak D call: TRBD2 (6 bases). The germline V and J ends were trimmed by 3 bases and 3 bases, with 18 bases remaining between them. Germline-derived CDR1 and CDR2 are DFQATT and SNEGSKA (reference sequence). This CDR3 is 16 amino acids long.

This clonotype has at least ten counts. V usage is TRBV7-9 and J usage is TRBJ2-4; D call uncertain. V lost 6 bases, J lost 8 bases, and 11 bases lay in between. The CDR3 extends over 12 amino acids. Germline V lookup: CDR1 SEHNR, CDR2 FQNEAQ (reference sequence). CDR3 DNA sequence: TGTGCCAGCAGTTGGGGTGGGGACATTCAGTACTTC. This codes for CASSWGGDIQYF.

In its sample, this clonotype was seen many times. The rearrangement links TRBV18 to TRBJ1-6; 12 bases map to TRBD1. From germline, CDR1 is KGHSH and CDR2 LQKENI. The CDR3 runs to 16 residues. V dropped 5 bases and J dropped 8; count of bases not matched to a gene: 7. The CDR3 protein is CASSFGTGGTDSPLHF. The CDR3, as DNA: TGTGCCAGCTCATTCGGGACAGGGGGCACGGATTCACCCCTCCACTTT. Supplemented by reference TRBV18 and TRBJ1-6, the full variable domain reads NAGVMQNPRHLVRRRGQEARLRCSPMKGHSHVYWYRQLPEEGLKFMVYLQKENIIDESGMPKERFSAEFPKEGPSILRIQQVVRGDSAAYFCASSFGTGGTDSPLHFGNGTRLTVT.

In this sample, this clonotype turned up once. The V and J genes are TRBV7-9 and TRBJ1-1, with D maybe TRBD1 (5 bases). The V gene's germline CDR1 is SEHNR and CDR2 FQNEAQ (reference sequence). This CDR3 region has 15 residues. The V end was cut by 3 bases, the J end by 6 bases, with 17 bases between. In nucleotides, the CDR3 is TGTGCCAGCAGCTTCGATTTTCTGGGGGAGGCTGAAGCTTTCTTT. It codes for CASSFDFLGEAEAFF.

This clonotype was recorded at least ten times. The chain uses TRBV7-8 and TRBJ1-3; 7 nucleotides match TRBD1. Germline lookup yields CDR1 SGHVS and CDR2 FQNEAQ. The ends lost 5 bases at V and 2 bases at J; junction bases unmatched: 6. The CDR3 contains 15 residues. This CDR3 reads CASSQTGVTGNTIYF. The CDR3, as DNA: TGTGCCAGCAGCCAAACAGGGGTTACTGGAAACACCATATATTTT.

This clonotype was seen a handful of times. A read error may be the cause here, since a much bigger clone is one base away. This chain joins TRBV7-2 and TRBJ2-1; no reliable D call. The germline CDR1 and CDR2 sequences are SGHTA and FQGNSA. The CDR3 covers 14 residues. V dropped 5 bases and J dropped 0 bases, with 8 bases sitting between them. In DNA form, the CDR3 reads TGTACCAGCAGCCTCCTCACCTCCTACAATGAGCAGTTCTTC. It translates to CTSSLLTSYNEQFF.

This clonotype was observed many times. The chain is built from TRBV9 and TRBJ1-5; D is possibly TRBD1 (5 bases). Per germline, CDR1 SGDLS and CDR2 YYNGEE. CDR3 size: 20 residues. Trimming removed 4 bases at V and 0 bases at J, with 26 bases between. CDR3 residues: CASSKKAAGTDVYSNQPQHF. For the CDR3, the DNA is TGTGCCAGCAGCAAAAAAGCCGCCGGGACGGACGTTTATAGCAATCAGCCCCAGCATTTT.